Sequencing of this T cell receptor (beta chain) was carried out in a study of blood T cell repertoires in COVID-19. Looking at the study overall: Whether acute or convalescent, the COVID-19 samples came from the United States, Italy and Spain. Sources were T cells, B-cell-depleted T cells, or PBMCs; the material itself was cDNA or gDNA.

Original data processing: Reference gene primer amplification yielded estimated nucleated cell counts. Some clones are missing from TCRdb's copy, which holds only in-frame ones; the method was immunoSEQ multiplex PCR. For V, J and clone size, that table is used; D and trimming come from the DNA. The sample has about 240,000 clones; roughly four fifths are singletons. Sequencing was carried out using peripheral blood. The source is a young man who had recovered from COVID-19.

The CDR3 nucleotides read TGTGCCAGCAGCTTAGTAACGGGGGCCGGGGAGCTGTTTTTT. As protein: CASSLVTGAGELFF. The chain links TRBV7-8 to TRBJ2-2, with a tentative D call TRBD2 (6 bases). Germline CDR1 reads SGHVS; CDR2 reads FQNEAQ. V was pared by 1 base and J by 6 bases, with 9 bases between. The CDR3 is 14 amino acids. The full variable domain, in which reference TRBV7-8 and TRBJ2-2 provide the parts outside the CDR3, is GAGVSQSPRYKVAKRGQDVALRCDPISGHVSLFWYQQALGQGPEFLTYFQNEAQLDKSGLPSDRFFAERPEGSVSTLKIQRTQQEDSAVYLCASSLVTGAGELFFGEGSRLTVL.